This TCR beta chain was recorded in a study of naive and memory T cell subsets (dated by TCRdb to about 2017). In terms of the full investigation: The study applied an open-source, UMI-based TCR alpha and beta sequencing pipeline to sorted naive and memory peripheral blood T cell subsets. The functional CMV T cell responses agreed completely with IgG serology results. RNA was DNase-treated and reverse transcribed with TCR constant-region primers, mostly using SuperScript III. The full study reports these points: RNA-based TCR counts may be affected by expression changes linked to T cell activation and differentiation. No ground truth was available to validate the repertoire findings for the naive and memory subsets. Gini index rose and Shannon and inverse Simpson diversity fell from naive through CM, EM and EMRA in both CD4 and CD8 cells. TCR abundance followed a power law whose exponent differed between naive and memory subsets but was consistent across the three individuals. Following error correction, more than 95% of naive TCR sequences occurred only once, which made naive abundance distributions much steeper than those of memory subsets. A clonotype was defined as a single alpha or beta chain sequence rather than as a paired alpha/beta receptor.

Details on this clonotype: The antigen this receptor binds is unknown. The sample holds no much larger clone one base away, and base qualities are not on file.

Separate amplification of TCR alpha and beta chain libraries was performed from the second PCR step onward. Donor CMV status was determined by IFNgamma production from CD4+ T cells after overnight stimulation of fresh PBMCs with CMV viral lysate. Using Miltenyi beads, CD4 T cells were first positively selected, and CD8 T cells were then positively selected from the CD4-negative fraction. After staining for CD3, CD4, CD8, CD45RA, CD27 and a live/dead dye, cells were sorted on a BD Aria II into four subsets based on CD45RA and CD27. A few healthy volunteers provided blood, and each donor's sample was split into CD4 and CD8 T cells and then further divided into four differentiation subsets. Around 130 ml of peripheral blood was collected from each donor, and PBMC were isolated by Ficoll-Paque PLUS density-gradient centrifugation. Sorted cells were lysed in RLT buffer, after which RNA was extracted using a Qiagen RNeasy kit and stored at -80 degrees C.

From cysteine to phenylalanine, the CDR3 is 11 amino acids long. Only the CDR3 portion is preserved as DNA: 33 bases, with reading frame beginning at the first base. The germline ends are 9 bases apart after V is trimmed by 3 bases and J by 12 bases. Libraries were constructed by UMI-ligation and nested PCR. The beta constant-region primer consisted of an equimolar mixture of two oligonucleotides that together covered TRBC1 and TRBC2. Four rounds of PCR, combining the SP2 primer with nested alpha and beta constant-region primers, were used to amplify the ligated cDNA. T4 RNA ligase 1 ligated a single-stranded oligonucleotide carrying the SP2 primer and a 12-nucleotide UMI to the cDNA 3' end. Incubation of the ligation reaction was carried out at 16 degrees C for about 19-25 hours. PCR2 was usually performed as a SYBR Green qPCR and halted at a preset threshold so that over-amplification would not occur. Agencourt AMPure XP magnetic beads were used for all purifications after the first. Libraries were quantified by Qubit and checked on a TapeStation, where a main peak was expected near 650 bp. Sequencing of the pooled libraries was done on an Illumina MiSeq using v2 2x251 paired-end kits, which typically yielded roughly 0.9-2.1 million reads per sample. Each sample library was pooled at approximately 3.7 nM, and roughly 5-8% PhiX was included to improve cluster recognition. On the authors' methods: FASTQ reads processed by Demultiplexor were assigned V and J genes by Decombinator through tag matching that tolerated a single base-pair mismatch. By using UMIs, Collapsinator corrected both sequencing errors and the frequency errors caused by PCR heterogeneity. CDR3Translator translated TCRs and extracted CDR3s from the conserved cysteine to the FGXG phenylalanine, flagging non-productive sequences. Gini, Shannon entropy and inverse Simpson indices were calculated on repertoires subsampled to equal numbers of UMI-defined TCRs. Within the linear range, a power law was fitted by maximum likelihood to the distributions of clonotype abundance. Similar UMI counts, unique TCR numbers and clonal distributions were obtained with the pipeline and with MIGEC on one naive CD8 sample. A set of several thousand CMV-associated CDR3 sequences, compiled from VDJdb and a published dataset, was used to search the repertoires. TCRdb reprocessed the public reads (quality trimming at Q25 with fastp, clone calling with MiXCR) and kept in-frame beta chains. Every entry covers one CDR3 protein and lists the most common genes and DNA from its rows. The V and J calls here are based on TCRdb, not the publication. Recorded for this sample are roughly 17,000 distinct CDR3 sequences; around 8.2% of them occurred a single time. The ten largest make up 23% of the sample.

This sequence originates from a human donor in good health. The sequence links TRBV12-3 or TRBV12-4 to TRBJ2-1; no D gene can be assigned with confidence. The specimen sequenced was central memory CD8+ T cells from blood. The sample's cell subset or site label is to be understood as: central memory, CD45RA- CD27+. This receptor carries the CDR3 CASSFGRWQFF. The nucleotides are TGTGCCAGCAGTTTCGGTAGGTGGCAGTTCTTC.